The present T cell receptor beta chain was sequenced within a study of identical twins. Overall study findings and caveats: Among out-of-frame alpha sequences shared by twins, low generation probability occurred in excess. Invariant cells of the MAIT and iNKT types might have partly distorted the zero-insertion analyses. Carriage of fewer insertions was seen in abundant cord blood beta clonotypes, whereas memory repertoires showed none.

Notes on this clonotype: What it binds is unknown.

Template switching supplied a universal primer site; unique molecular identifiers were carried on the cDNA. TCRdb re-called the 5' RACE reads with MiXCR, one entry per CDR3 protein. The data show 700,000 to 950,000 distinct CDR3 sequences, with 9% to 15% seen just once and around 1.5% held by the top ten. These records were also assigned to another study, of yellow fever vaccine responses in identical twins.

This sequence was found in a woman under 30 in good health. The sequenced material came from PBMCs.

The CDR3 nucleotides are TGTGCCACCAGTGATTTGACCGGGACTAGCGGGACATATGAGCAGTTCTTC. Amino acid sequence: CATSDLTGTSGTYEQFF. The chain couples TRBV24-1 to TRBJ2-1; 13 positions agree with TRBD2. Trimming at V came to 0 bases and at J to 8 bases, leaving 6 bases not matched to a gene. The CDR3 is made up of 17 amino acids. The germline gives CDR1 KGHDR, CDR2 SFDVKD.